These 2 T cell receptor beta chains were sequenced from one sample in a study of human T cells and chemical hapten exposure. MiXCR, run by TCRdb on the RACE reads, gives a single entry per CDR3 protein. The sample contains about 380,000 distinct CDR3 sequences, about 6% of which appear only once. Time point specified: patch test 2, 6 weeks after DPC sensitization. Indicated treatment: therapeutic diphenylcyclopropenone sensitization with weekly scalp DPC. The source material was whole blood, sampled in connection with sensitization to the hapten diphenylcyclopropenone (DPC). The receptors stem from a woman in her late teens or twenties with alopecia areata. Some clones in this sample may be carry-over from other donors' samples.

The chain has TRBV11-2 and TRBJ2-4, with 8 bases aligning to TRBD1. V was pared by 2 bases and J by 8 bases, with 8 bases of the junction left unmatched. Germline loops: CDR1 SGHAT, CDR2 FQNNGV. This CDR3 has 15 amino acids. DNA for the CDR3: TGTGCCAGCAGCTTAACGGACAGGGAACTTGACATTCAGTACTTC. Protein sequence: CASSLTDRELDIQYF.

This clonotype has more than one count but fewer than ten. This sequence joins TRBV20-1 and TRBJ2-3, with D perhaps assigned TRBD1 or TRBD2 (6 bases each). Germline assignment: CDR1 DFQATT and CDR2 SNEGSKA (reference sequence). Trimming took 7 bases from V and 4 from J, leaving 15 bases between them. The CDR3 spans 13 residues. The CDR3 nucleotides read TGCAGTGGGGGGCGGGGAGCACCAGATACGCAGTATTTT. It is translated as CSGGRGAPDTQYF.